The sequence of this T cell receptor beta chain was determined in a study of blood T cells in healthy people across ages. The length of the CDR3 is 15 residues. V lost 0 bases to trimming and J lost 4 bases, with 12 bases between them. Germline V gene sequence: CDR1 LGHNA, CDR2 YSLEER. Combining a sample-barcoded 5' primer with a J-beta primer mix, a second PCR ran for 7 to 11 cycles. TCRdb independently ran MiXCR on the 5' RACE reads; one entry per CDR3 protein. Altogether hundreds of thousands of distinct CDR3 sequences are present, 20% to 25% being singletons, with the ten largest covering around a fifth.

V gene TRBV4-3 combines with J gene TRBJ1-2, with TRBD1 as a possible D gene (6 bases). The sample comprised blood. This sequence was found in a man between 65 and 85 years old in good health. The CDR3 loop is CASSQDPQGLYGYTF. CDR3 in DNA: TGCGCCAGCAGCCAAGATCCACAGGGCCTCTATGGCTACACCTTC.